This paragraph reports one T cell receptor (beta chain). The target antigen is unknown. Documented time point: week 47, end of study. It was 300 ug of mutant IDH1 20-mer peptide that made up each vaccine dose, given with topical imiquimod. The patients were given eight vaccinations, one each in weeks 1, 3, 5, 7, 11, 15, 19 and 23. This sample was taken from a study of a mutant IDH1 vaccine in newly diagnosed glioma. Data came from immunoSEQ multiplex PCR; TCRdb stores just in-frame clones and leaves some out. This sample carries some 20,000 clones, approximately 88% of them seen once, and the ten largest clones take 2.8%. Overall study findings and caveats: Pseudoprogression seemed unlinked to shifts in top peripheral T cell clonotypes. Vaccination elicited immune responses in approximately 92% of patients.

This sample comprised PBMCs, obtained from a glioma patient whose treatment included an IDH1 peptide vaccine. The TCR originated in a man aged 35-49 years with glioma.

Here the CDR3 reads CASSLDPPPEAFF. The CDR3 DNA reads as TGTGCCAGCAGCTTAGATCCGCCCCCAGAAGCTTTCTTT. This chain joins TRBV7-8 and TRBJ1-1; no clear D. From germline, CDR1 is SGHVS and CDR2 FQNEAQ. The V end lost 1 base, the J end lost 8 bases, and 11 bases lay between the germline ends. The CDR3 is 13 amino acids.